The 20 T cell receptor beta chains listed next were all sequenced from one sample in a study of OX40 agonist ivuxolimab in advanced cancers. The data were produced by immunoSEQ multiplex PCR, yet TCRdb's version contains in-frame clones alone and is incomplete. Among approximately 82,000 clones listed, 92% were seen once. The sample here was CD4+ or CD8+ T cells sorted from blood, taken in a trial of the OX40 agonist ivuxolimab. The receptors were sampled from an adult with an advanced solid tumor such as melanoma, head and neck, liver or kidney cancer.

The chain employs TRBV30 and TRBJ1-2; D is perhaps TRBD1 (6 bases). Trimming left V 0 bases short and J 1 base short, with 12 bases between. The CDR3 has 15 residues. In germline, CDR1 is GTSNPN, CDR2 SVGIG (reference sequence). In nucleotides, the CDR3 is TGTGCCTGGAGTGTAAGGGCAGGGGTTAACTATGGCTACACCTTC. Protein product: CAWSVRAGVNYGYTF. The full variable domain, with the rest looked up from reference TRBV30 and TRBJ1-2, is SQTIHQWPATLVQPVGSPLSLECTVEGTSNPNLYWYRQAAGRGLQLLFYSVGIGQISSEVPQNLSASRPQDRQFILSSKKLLLSDSGFYLCAWSVRAGVNYGYTFGSGTRLTVV.

This chain links TRBV27 with TRBJ1-5, with TRBD1 identical over 9 bases. The CDR3 has 13 amino acids. Germline V CDR1 and CDR2: MNHEY, SMNVEV (reference sequence). The ends lost 4 bases at V and 5 bases at J; junction bases unmatched: 0. This CDR3 is CASSWDRDQPQHF. CDR3 in DNA: TGTGCCAGCAGTTGGGACAGGGATCAGCCCCAGCATTTT.

This clone has more than one count but fewer than ten. The chain uses TRBV30 and TRBJ1-2; no definite D call. Trimming removed 3 bases from V and 6 bases from J, with 11 bases in between. This CDR3 has 12 residues. The germline V gene encodes CDR1 GTSNPN and CDR2 SVGIG (reference sequence). Here the CDR3 DNA reads TGTGCCTGGAGATCTGGGCACCATGGCTACACCTTC. Residues: CAWRSGHHGYTF. Variable domain in full (rest from reference TRBV30 and TRBJ1-2): SQTIHQWPATLVQPVGSPLSLECTVEGTSNPNLYWYRQAAGRGLQLLFYSVGIGQISSEVPQNLSASRPQDRQFILSSKKLLLSDSGFYLCAWRSGHHGYTFGSGTRLTVV.

The rearrangement uses TRBV10-1 and TRBJ2-2, with D unclear. The CDR3 is made up of 13 amino acids. In germline, CDR1 is WNHNN, CDR2 SYGVQD (reference sequence). The germline V and J ends were trimmed by 9 bases and 3 bases, with 11 bases remaining between them. This CDR3 is CASQAQDTGELFF. CDR3 coding DNA: TGCGCCAGTCAGGCCCAGGACACCGGGGAGCTGTTTTTT.

V usage is TRBV5-4 and J usage is TRBJ1-4; 9 bases are a match to TRBD1. This CDR3 is 15 amino acids long. In germline, CDR1 is SGHNT, CDR2 YYREEE (reference sequence). The V and J ends lost 4 bases and 7 bases, in that order; junction bases with no gene match: 8. CDR3 bases: TGTGCCAGCAGCGGGGGACAGGGACGAGGTGAAAAACTGTTTTTT. Its protein is CASSGGQGRGEKLFF.

V and J are TRBV30 and TRBJ2-3; D gene unclear. V was shortened by 1 base and J by 3 bases, with 2 bases between the two germline ends. This CDR3 region has 11 residues. Germline V gene lookup returns CDR1 GTSNPN and CDR2 SVGIG (reference sequence). The DNA for the CDR3 is TGTGCCTGGAGTGGGACAGATACGCAGTATTTT. Translated: CAWSGTDTQYF.

The chain joins TRBV9 to TRBJ1-3; no reliable D call. V lost 0 bases, J lost 9 bases, and 16 bases lay in between. CDR1 is SGDLS and CDR2 is YYNGEE in the germline V gene. The CDR3 is 15 amino acids. CDR3 sequence: CASSVVPGTEGTIYF. Here the CDR3 DNA reads TGTGCCAGCAGCGTAGTACCAGGCACGGAAGGCACCATATATTTT. The full variable domain, its missing parts supplied by reference TRBV9 and TRBJ1-3, is DSGVTQTPKHLITATGQRVTLRCSPRSGDLSVYWYQQSLDQGLQFLIQYYNGEERAKGNILERFSAQQFPDLHSELNLSSLELGDSALYFCASSVVPGTEGTIYFGEGSWLTVV.

CDR3 coding DNA: TGTGCCAGCAGGGAGGGGACGCGAACTGAAGCTTTCTTT. It translates to CASREGTRTEAFF. V usage is TRBV6-5 and J usage is TRBJ1-1, with D maybe TRBD1 (5 bases). Germline V lookup: CDR1 MNHEY, CDR2 SVGAGI. With 6 bases removed from V and 5 bases from J, the gap between germline ends came to 13 bases. The CDR3 runs 13 residues.

The chain has TRBV7-9 and TRBJ1-1; D call uncertain. V lost 1 base, J lost 0 bases, and 12 bases lay in between. CDR1 is SEHNR and CDR2 is FQNEAQ in the germline V gene (reference sequence). The length of the CDR3 is 16 residues. CDR3 amino acids: CASSLGLSTLNTEAFF. Written as DNA, the CDR3 is TGTGCCAGCAGCTTAGGTTTGTCAACTCTGAACACTGAAGCTTTCTTT.

V and J are TRBV10-1 and TRBJ2-7; no clear D. This CDR3 is 15 amino acids long. With 0 bases removed from V and 2 bases from J, the gap between germline ends came to 11 bases. Germline lookup yields CDR1 WNHNN and CDR2 SYGVQD (reference sequence). The CDR3 region has the DNA TGCGCCAGCAGTGAGTCGCAAGGGTTCCCCTACGAGCAGTACTTC. Protein sequence: CASSESQGFPYEQYF.

This chain uses TRBV11-3 with TRBJ2-1, with D perhaps given as TRBD1 or TRBD2 (5 bases each). CDR1 and CDR2 (germline): SGHNT, YENEEA. Trimming pared 0 bases from V and 7 bases from J, leaving 16 bases between. The CDR3 spans 16 residues. The CDR3 region has the DNA TGTGCCAGCAGCTTAGAAGGTTGGGGGAGACCGAATGAGCAGTTCTTC. Translating it yields CASSLEGWGRPNEQFF.

This clone has more than one count but fewer than ten. This chain connects TRBV30 to TRBJ1-1; D may be TRBD1 (5 bases). V lost 3 bases, J lost 3 bases, and 11 bases lay in between. There are 13 residues in the CDR3. Germline CDR1 is GTSNPN and CDR2 is SVGIG (reference sequence). The CDR3 reads CAWRLIRDTEAFF. The CDR3 DNA sequence: TGTGCCTGGAGACTGATCAGGGACACTGAAGCTTTCTTT.

V and J are TRBV7-3 and TRBJ2-1; D may be TRBD2 (6 bases). The CDR3 extends over 15 amino acids. CDR1 is SGHTA and CDR2 is FQGTGA in the germline V gene. The germline V and J ends were trimmed by 5 bases and 8 bases, with 19 bases remaining between them. Written as DNA, the CDR3 is TGTGCCAGCAGCCCCCAAACGGGGCGGGGCGATGAGCAGTTCTTC. Its protein is CASSPQTGRGDEQFF.

The chain employs TRBV2 and TRBJ1-3; TRBD1 might be the D (6 bases). Deletions cut 6 bases from V and 0 bases from J, with 12 bases between. The V gene's germline CDR1 is SNHLY and CDR2 FYNNEI. The CDR3 sequence is 15 residues long. The chain's CDR3 is CASRSTGSSGNTIYF. CDR3 bases: TGTGCCAGCAGGTCTACAGGGAGCTCTGGAAACACCATATATTTT. Supplemented by reference TRBV2 and TRBJ1-3, the full variable domain reads EPEVTQTPSHQVTQMGQEVILRCVPISNHLYFYWYRQILGQKVEFLVSFYNNEISEKSEIFDDQFSVERPDGSNFTLKIRSTKLEDSAMYFCASRSTGSSGNTIYFGEGSWLTVV.

V is TRBV27 and J is TRBJ1-5; possible D gene TRBD1, 5 bases. V lost 5 bases, J lost 2 bases, and 13 bases lay in between. Germline V lookup: CDR1 MNHEY, CDR2 SMNVEV (reference sequence). This CDR3 region has 15 residues. CDR3 coding DNA: TGTGCCAGCAGTCCCCCAGGGTTCGGCAATCAGCCCCAGCATTTT. Translated: CASSPPGFGNQPQHF.

The chain is built from TRBV7-2 and TRBJ1-2; D call uncertain. V gave up 1 base and J gave up 0 bases, with 9 bases separating them. The CDR3 has 15 amino acids. Germline V gene sequence: CDR1 SGHTA, CDR2 FQGNSA. The CDR3 reads CASSLGPGTNYGYTF. The CDR3 DNA is TGTGCCAGCAGCTTAGGGCCGGGGACTAACTATGGCTACACCTTC.

The rearrangement joins TRBV9 to TRBJ2-1, with 9 bases identical to TRBD2. The junction had 11 bases not matched to a gene; V was cut back by 4 bases and J by 0 bases. Looked up from germline, CDR1 is SGDLS and CDR2 is YYNGEE. The CDR3 runs 18 residues. The CDR3 loop reads CASSPGTSYRSSYNEQFF. CDR3 in DNA: TGTGCCAGCAGCCCCGGGACTAGCTACAGAAGCTCCTACAATGAGCAGTTCTTC. The variable domain in full, with the rest retrieved from reference TRBV9 and TRBJ2-1, is DSGVTQTPKHLITATGQRVTLRCSPRSGDLSVYWYQQSLDQGLQFLIQYYNGEERAKGNILERFSAQQFPDLHSELNLSSLELGDSALYFCASSPGTSYRSSYNEQFFGPGTRLTVL.

This chain links TRBV2 with TRBJ2-1; D is possibly TRBD2 (6 bases). V was trimmed by 11 bases and J by 7 bases, leaving 21 bases between them. Germline V lookup: CDR1 SNHLY, CDR2 FYNNEI. This CDR3 is 14 amino acids long. CDR3 nucleotides: TGTGCCGGACGCAGCGGGTCCTCGGGAAATGAGCAGTTCTTC. Its protein product is CAGRSGSSGNEQFF.

J is TRBJ1-5 and V is TRBV18; possibly TRBD1 for D (6 bases). The germline V gene has CDR1 KGHSH and CDR2 LQKENI. This CDR3 region has 14 residues. The ends were cut back, 4 bases at V and 1 base at J, with 8 bases in the middle. The CDR3 nucleotides read TGTGCCAGCTCACGAGGACAGAGCAATCAGCCCCAGCATTTT. Amino acid sequence: CASSRGQSNQPQHF.

This chain uses TRBV2 with TRBJ2-1, with D possibly matching TRBD1 (5 bases). Germline V lookup: CDR1 SNHLY, CDR2 FYNNEI. This CDR3 contains 10 residues. The V end was cut by 7 bases, the J end by 7 bases, with 5 bases between. The CDR3 is CASKGNEQFF. CDR3 bases: TGTGCCAGCAAGGGGAATGAGCAGTTCTTC.